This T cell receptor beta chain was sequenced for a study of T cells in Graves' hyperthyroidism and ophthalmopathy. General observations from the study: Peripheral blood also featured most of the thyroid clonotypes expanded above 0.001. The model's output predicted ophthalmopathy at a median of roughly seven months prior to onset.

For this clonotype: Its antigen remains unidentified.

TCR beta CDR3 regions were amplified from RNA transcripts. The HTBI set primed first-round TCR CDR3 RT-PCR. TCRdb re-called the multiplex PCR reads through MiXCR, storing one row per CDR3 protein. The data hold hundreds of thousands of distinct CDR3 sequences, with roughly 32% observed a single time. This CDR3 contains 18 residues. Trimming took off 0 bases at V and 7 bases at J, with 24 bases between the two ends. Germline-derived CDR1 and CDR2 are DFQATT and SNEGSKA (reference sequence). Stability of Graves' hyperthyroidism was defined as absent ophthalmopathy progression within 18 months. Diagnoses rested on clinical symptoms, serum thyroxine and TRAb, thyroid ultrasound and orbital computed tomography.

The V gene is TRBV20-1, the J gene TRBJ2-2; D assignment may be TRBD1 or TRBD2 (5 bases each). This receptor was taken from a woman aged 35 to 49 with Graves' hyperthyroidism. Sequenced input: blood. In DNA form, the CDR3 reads TGCAGTGCTAGAGATTTTCTCTTGGGCAAATCGGGGCACGGGGAGCTGTTTTTT. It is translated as CSARDFLLGKSGHGELFF.